This T cell receptor (beta chain) was sequenced in a study of blood T cell repertoires in COVID-19. About the study: Italy, Spain and the United States were the sources of the convalescent and acute COVID-19 samples. From T cells, B-cell-depleted T cells, or PBMCs came the material, which was cDNA or gDNA.

Under the authors' procedure: Amplification of reference gene primers was used by the study to estimate nucleated cell counts. Sequencing used immunoSEQ multiplex PCR; TCRdb keeps in-frame clones, though not all of them. V and J calls plus clone size are reproduced from that table; the DNA served to infer D and trimming. The data contain 380,000 or so clones, 75% to 90% of them singletons. The receptor was isolated from a woman aged 55 to 70 with COVID-19, enrolled during active disease. The sample comprised peripheral blood.

CDR3 sequence (DNA): TGTGCCAGCAGCCCAAGGAAGGGACTAGCGGGGGCCACGGGGGAGACCCAGTACTTC. It specifies CASSPRKGLAGATGETQYF. The chain recombines TRBV7-8 with TRBJ2-5; 14 bases match TRBD2. This CDR3 comprises 19 residues. Germline V gives CDR1 SGHVS, CDR2 FQNEAQ. J was trimmed by 5 bases and V by 5 bases; bases with no gene match: 16. Supplemented by reference TRBV7-8 and TRBJ2-5, the full variable domain reads GAGVSQSPRYKVAKRGQDVALRCDPISGHVSLFWYQQALGQGPEFLTYFQNEAQLDKSGLPSDRFFAERPEGSVSTLKIQRTQQEDSAVYLCASSPRKGLAGATGETQYFGPGTRLLVL.